The 24 T cell receptor beta chains presented below share a single source sample, sequenced in a study of identical twins. TCRdb reprocessed the 5' RACE reads with MiXCR, giving one entry per CDR3 protein. In the table there are 200,000 to 250,000 distinct CDR3 sequences, about 7.5% of which are singletons. The data also belong to a second study, concerning yellow fever vaccine responses in identical twins.

Material: memory (CD45RO+) T cells sorted from blood. These receptors all come from a woman aged 18-29 years in good health.

This chain links TRBV4-3 with TRBJ2-7; D might be TRBD1 or TRBD2, each matching 8 bases. This CDR3 region has 15 residues. V was pared by 8 bases and J by 2 bases, with 19 bases between. Germline-derived CDR1 and CDR2 are LGHNA and YSLEER. The CDR3 nucleotides are TGCGCCAGCTGTTCCGGGGGGGACAGGACCTACGAGCAGTACTTC. Translated, it gives CASCSGGDRTYEQYF.

This clonotype was recorded many times. The V call is TRBV29-1, the J call TRBJ2-2; a possible D gene is TRBD1 (6 bases). CDR3 length: 14 amino acids. Deletions cut 6 bases from V and 2 bases from J, with 13 bases between. Germline V gene sequence: CDR1 SQVTM, CDR2 ANQGSEA. This CDR3 is CSVPGTLNTGELFF. CDR3 sequence (DNA): TGCAGCGTGCCCGGGACACTCAACACCGGGGAGCTGTTTTTT.

This clonotype has ten or more counts. The DNA for the CDR3 is TGTGCCAGCAGTCCCGGGGGGTTTGAATCCGGGGAGCTGTTTTTT. The encoded protein is CASSPGGFESGELFF. The chain combines TRBV27 with TRBJ2-2, with 7 bases matching TRBD2. The length of the CDR3 is 15 residues. V gave up 5 bases and J gave up 6 bases; unmatched junction bases: 9. The V gene's germline CDR1 is MNHEY and CDR2 SMNVEV (reference sequence).

This clonotype appeared a few times. The CDR3 region has the DNA TGTGCCAGCAGCTTGCGGGAGGGGGTCTACGAGCAGTACTTC. Translation gives CASSLREGVYEQYF. This chain uses TRBV7-2 with TRBJ2-7; 9 bases line up with TRBD2. The junction had 3 bases not matched to a gene; V was cut back by 3 bases and J by 3 bases. The CDR3 runs 14 residues. CDR1 is SGHTA, CDR2 FQGNSA, per germline.

The chain recombines TRBV5-8 with TRBJ2-1, with TRBD2 matching over 15 bases. The V and J ends lost 2 bases and 15 bases, in that order; junction bases with no gene match: 15. There are 17 residues in the CDR3. Germline V lookup: CDR1 SGHTS, CDR2 YDEGEE. The DNA of the CDR3 is TGTGCCAGCAGCTTCCCCGGGACTAGCGGGGGGTCCCTCGCGCCGTTCTTC. Protein: CASSFPGTSGGSLAPFF. Drawing the rest from reference TRBV5-8 and TRBJ2-1, the complete variable domain is EAGVTQSPTHLIKTRGQQATLRCSPISGHTSVYWYQQALGLGLQFLLWYDEGEERNRGNFPPRFSGRQFPNYSSELNVNALELEDSALYLCASSFPGTSGGSLAPFFGPGTRLTVL.

The rearrangement joins TRBV4-3 to TRBJ2-7, with unresolved D. The V and J ends lost 1 base and 2 bases respectively, with 6 bases between them. CDR3 length: 13 residues. From germline, CDR1 is LGHNA and CDR2 YSLEER. The CDR3 loop is CASSQGRTYEQYF. DNA of the CDR3: TGCGCCAGCAGCCAAGGAAGGACCTACGAGCAGTACTTC.

This clonotype has a handful of counts. This sequence joins TRBV21-1 and TRBJ1-5; TRBD1, the table's D call, lacks a check against the DNA. TRBV21-1 is noted as a pseudogene. There are 14 residues in the CDR3. CDR3 amino acids: CASSNGGGNQPQHF. DNA of the CDR3: TGTGCCAGCAGCAACGGAGGGGGTAATCAGCCCCAGCATTTT.

This clonotype was seen a handful of times. The chain has TRBV7-2 and TRBJ1-1; D uncertain. CDR1 is SGHTA, CDR2 FQGNSA, per germline. This CDR3 comprises 15 residues. V was clipped by 2 bases and J by 0 bases, with 10 bases between them. The DNA of the CDR3 is TGTGCCAGCAGCTTACGCCTCAACATGAACACTGAAGCTTTCTTT. This encodes CASSLRLNMNTEAFF.

V and J are TRBV28 and TRBJ2-5, with TRBD1 matching over 10 bases. CDR1 is MDHEN and CDR2 is SYDVKM in the germline V gene. V shed 5 bases, J shed 6 bases, and the junction held 9 bases outside the gene matches. This CDR3 has 15 residues. The CDR3 protein is CASSKRDRGMKTQYF. DNA of the CDR3: TGTGCCAGCAGTAAGAGGGACAGGGGTATGAAGACCCAGTACTTC.

This clonotype was picked up a small number of times. V is TRBV11-1 and J is TRBJ1-1; D might be TRBD1 (6 bases). Trimming left V 8 bases short and J 10 bases short, with 20 bases between. Germline V gene lookup returns CDR1 SGHAT and CDR2 FQDESV (reference sequence). This CDR3 is built from 13 residues. CDR3 nucleotides: TGTGCCAGCTCCCTCCAGAGGGGGACGGGAGCTTTCTTT. As protein: CASSLQRGTGAFF.

This clonotype was seen more than once but under ten times. This chain connects TRBV6-2 or TRBV6-3 to TRBJ1-1; a possible D gene is TRBD1 (5 bases). Germline loops: CDR1 MNHEY, CDR2 SVGEGT. Trimming stripped 6 bases from V and 4 bases from J, with 12 bases between. The CDR3 has 13 amino acids. The DNA of the CDR3 is TGTGCCAGCAGACCCGGGGGTGGCACTGAAGCTTTCTTT. Translation gives CASRPGGGTEAFF.

In this sample, this clonotype turned up many times. The chain carries TRBV3-1 and TRBJ2-1, with D perhaps matching TRBD2 (5 bases). Germline V gene data show CDR1 as LGHDT and CDR2 as YNNKEL (reference sequence). The length of the CDR3 is 14 residues. The V and J ends lost 5 bases and 5 bases respectively, with 13 bases between them. The CDR3 loop is CASSYGVANNEQFF. CDR3 bases: TGTGCCAGCAGCTACGGGGTAGCTAACAATGAGCAGTTCTTC.

This clonotype has a handful of counts. J is TRBJ2-1 and V is TRBV5-1; either TRBD1 or TRBD2 may supply D (6 bases each). This CDR3 is 16 amino acids long. V lost 0 bases and J 0 bases, leaving 10 bases between the germline ends. Per germline, CDR1 SGHRS and CDR2 YFSETQ. CDR3 in DNA: TGCGCCAGCAGCTTGGTCGGGGGCAGCTCCTACAATGAGCAGTTCTTC. This codes for CASSLVGGSSYNEQFF.

This clonotype was recorded many times. This rearrangement joins TRBV3-1 to TRBJ2-5; 11 bases are shared with TRBD2. The CDR3 has 19 amino acids. V lost 2 bases, J lost 7 bases, and 18 bases stayed unmatched. The germline gives CDR1 LGHDT, CDR2 YNNKEL (reference sequence). The CDR3 sequence: CASSQPPSSGRPPMVTQYF. The CDR3 nucleotides are TGTGCCAGCAGCCAACCCCCCTCTAGCGGGAGGCCCCCAATGGTGACCCAGTACTTC.

This clonotype has more than one count but fewer than ten. V is TRBV6-5 and J is TRBJ1-6; D call uncertain. There are 15 residues in the CDR3. Germline CDR1 reads MNHEY; CDR2 reads SVGAGI. Trimming left V 5 bases short and J 9 bases short, with 17 bases between. CDR3 sequence (DNA): TGTGCCAGCAGTACTCGGCGATGGGATTCTTCACCCCTCCACTTT. As protein: CASSTRRWDSSPLHF.

The rearrangement links TRBV6-2 or TRBV6-3 to TRBJ2-6; a possible D gene is TRBD2 (6 bases). CDR1 is MNHEY, CDR2 SVGEGT, per germline. CDR3 length: 17 residues. V shed 6 bases and J shed 1 base, with 16 bases lying between them. This CDR3 reads CASRGTHPLSGANVLTF. The CDR3 DNA is TGTGCCAGCAGAGGGACTCACCCGTTATCTGGGGCCAACGTCCTGACTTTC.

This clonotype was observed at least ten times. This chain connects TRBV28 to TRBJ1-4; 7 positions agree with TRBD1. Germline V CDR1 and CDR2: MDHEN, SYDVKM. The CDR3 covers 14 residues. V lost 5 bases and J lost 5; bases outside the gene matches: 5. CDR3: CASSLGTANEKLFF. The DNA of the CDR3 is TGTGCCAGCAGTCTCGGGACAGCCAATGAAAAACTGTTTTTT.

As to this clonotype: This clone may be a read error of a much larger clone one base away. The V gene is TRBV27, the J gene TRBJ2-1; 9 nucleotides match TRBD2. There are 15 residues in the CDR3. The germline gives CDR1 MNHEY, CDR2 SMNVEV (reference sequence). Trimming took 3 bases from V and 5 from J; bases not matched to a gene: 5. Written as DNA, the CDR3 is TGTGCCAGCAGTTTCGTAGCGGGAGTCCACAATGAGCAGTTCTTC. This gives the protein CASSFVAGVHNEQFF.

This clonotype was observed at least ten times. The gene calls are TRBV10-3 and TRBJ2-3, with 7 positions matching TRBD2. With 2 bases clipped from V and 1 base from J, the junction kept 9 bases outside the gene matches. The CDR3 spans 17 residues. The germline gives CDR1 ENHRY, CDR2 SYGVKD. The CDR3 DNA sequence: TGTGCCATCAGTGAGACTGAGACTAGCCGACGCACAGATACGCAGTATTTT. Residues: CAISETETSRRTDTQYF.

This clonotype was seen more than once but under ten times. This chain connects TRBV6-5 to TRBJ2-3; no firm D call. V lost 2 bases and J lost 0, with 9 bases in between. CDR3 size: 15 residues. Per the germline V gene, CDR1 is MNHEY and CDR2 is SVGAGI. CDR3 protein: CASSYRAISTDTQYF. CDR3 nucleotides: TGTGCCAGCAGTTACAGGGCGATTAGCACAGATACGCAGTATTTT.

Ten or more counts support this clonotype. The rearrangement joins TRBV5-1 to TRBJ2-6; D ambiguous. V lost 0 bases, J lost 0 bases, and 7 bases lay in between. The germline V gene encodes CDR1 SGHRS and CDR2 YFSETQ. CDR3 length: 16 amino acids. In DNA, the CDR3 is TGCGCCAGCAGCTTGGGCGGATTCTCTGGGGCCAACGTCCTGACTTTC. It encodes CASSLGGFSGANVLTF.

Only a few counts were recorded for this clonotype. V and J are TRBV20-1 and TRBJ2-7; 12 positions match TRBD1. There are 14 residues in the CDR3. Germline V gene data show CDR1 as DFQATT and CDR2 as SNEGSKA (reference sequence). Trimming took 6 bases from V and 6 from J; bases not matched to a gene: 9. CDR3 residues: CSAIAGTGGSEQYF. The CDR3 bases are TGCAGTGCCATAGCCGGGACAGGGGGCTCCGAGCAGTACTTC.

The chain recombines TRBV19 with TRBJ2-4; 8 bases agree with TRBD1. With V trimmed by 5 bases and J by 3 bases, 6 bases remained unmatched. CDR1 is LNHDA, CDR2 SQIVND, per germline (reference sequence). The CDR3 loop spans 15 amino acids. CDR3 region: CASSPGGADKNIQYF. The CDR3 region has the DNA TGTGCCAGTAGTCCAGGGGGCGCAGACAAAAACATTCAGTACTTC.

This clonotype was detected ten times or more. One end of the junction is discordant with germline, which a read error may explain. V usage is TRBV10-3 and J usage is TRBJ2-6; TRBD1 agrees at 12 bases. CDR1 is ENHRY and CDR2 is SYGVKD in the germline V gene. The CDR3 totals 19 residues. This CDR3 reads CALSPSPGQGAGRANVLTF. The CDR3, as DNA: TGTGCCCTCAGTCCCAGCCCGGGACAGGGGGCCGGAAGGGCCAACGTCCTGACTTTC.